What follows are 32 T cell receptor beta chains derived from one specimen sequenced in a study of blood T cell repertoires in COVID-19. Data came from immunoSEQ multiplex PCR; TCRdb stores just in-frame clones and leaves some out. The top ten hold more than 6.5% of the sample, which has more than 200,000 clones, over 70% seen once. Source material: peripheral blood. The receptors derive from a man aged 35 to 55 with active or convalescent COVID-19.

This clone showed up just a few times. The V and J genes are TRBV12-3 or TRBV12-4 and TRBJ2-7, with TRBD1 matching 7 bases. This CDR3 has 13 residues. The ends lost 5 bases at V and 3 bases at J; junction bases unmatched: 4. CDR3 region: CASSRGGRYEQYF. DNA of the CDR3: TGTGCCAGCAGTCGAGGGGGCCGCTACGAGCAGTACTTC.

The chain joins TRBV6-6 to TRBJ1-5; D perhaps matches TRBD1 (6 bases). Germline assignment: CDR1 MNHNY and CDR2 SVGAGI (reference sequence). The length of the CDR3 is 15 residues. Between the trimmed V and J ends, which lost 2 bases and 6 bases, there was a span of 14 bases. CDR3 residues: CASSYSGGAGQPQHF. The CDR3 bases are TGTGCCAGCAGTTACAGCGGGGGCGCGGGTCAGCCCCAGCATTTT.

V usage is TRBV24-1 and J usage is TRBJ2-1; D not resolved. The CDR3 is made up of 12 amino acids. V lost 9 bases to trimming and J lost 6 bases, with 11 bases between them. Germline-derived CDR1 and CDR2 are KGHDR and SFDVKD. The CDR3 loop is CATRSLGNEQFF. As DNA, the CDR3 is TGTGCCACCCGAAGTCTAGGCAATGAGCAGTTCTTC.

This clone was seen a handful of times. The rearrangement links TRBV30 to TRBJ2-2; 13 nucleotides match TRBD2. Trimming took 3 bases from V and 6 from J; bases not matched to a gene: 4. Germline V gene data show CDR1 as GTSNPN and CDR2 as SVGIG (reference sequence). This CDR3 spans 15 amino acids. CDR3: CAWSSGLAGAGELFF. CDR3 bases: TGTGCCTGGAGCTCCGGACTAGCGGGGGCCGGGGAGCTGTTTTTT.

As to this clone: The sample holds other DNA sequences that translate to the same CDR3. V usage is TRBV6-5 and J usage is TRBJ1-2, with 9 positions matching TRBD1. Per the germline V gene, CDR1 is MNHEY and CDR2 is SVGAGI. CDR3 length: 15 residues. V trimming: 0 bases; J trimming: 2 bases; junction bases outside the gene matches: 1. CDR3 nucleotide sequence: TGTGCCAGCAGTTACTCAGGGACAGGGAACTATGGCTACACCTTC. It translates to CASSYSGTGNYGYTF.

The V call is TRBV30, the J call TRBJ1-2; D is unresolved. The germline V and J ends were trimmed by 7 bases and 12 bases, with 12 bases remaining between them. The CDR3 consists of 9 residues. The germline gives CDR1 GTSNPN, CDR2 SVGIG (reference sequence). The CDR3 here is CASLERNTF. CDR3 in DNA: TGTGCCTCCCTGGAGAGGAACACCTTC.

V usage is TRBV6-6 and J usage is TRBJ2-1, with 11 bases lining up with TRBD1. Germline V gene data show CDR1 as MNHNY and CDR2 as SVGAGI (reference sequence). J was trimmed by 9 bases and V by 8 bases; bases with no gene match: 9. This CDR3 has 14 amino acids. The CDR3 region is CASASDRGLGEQFF. The CDR3 DNA reads as TGTGCCAGCGCGTCGGACAGGGGGCTAGGTGAGCAGTTCTTC.

V is TRBV6-5 and J is TRBJ1-1; D unclear. The length of the CDR3 is 16 residues. V lost 2 bases, J lost 1 base, and 14 bases lay in between. Germline V lookup: CDR1 MNHEY, CDR2 SVGAGI. CDR3 sequence (DNA): TGTGCCAGCAGTTACCCCCCCGGGGAGAGGAACACTGAAGCTTTCTTT. Residues: CASSYPPGERNTEAFF.

This clone was recorded once. The chain carries TRBV7-8 and TRBJ2-7; 9 nucleotides agree with TRBD2. V lost 8 bases to trimming and J lost 2 bases; unmatched junction nucleotides: 10. Germline CDR1 reads SGHVS; CDR2 reads FQNEAQ. The CDR3 extends over 15 amino acids. The CDR3 region has the DNA TGTGCCAGCTACCATCGGACTAGCGAAACCTACGAGCAGTACTTC. Encoded protein: CASYHRTSETYEQYF.

The chain carries TRBV19 and TRBJ1-2, with TRBD1 matching over 11 bases. The germline V gene has CDR1 LNHDA and CDR2 SQIVND (reference sequence). The junction had 1 base not matched to a gene; V was cut back by 3 bases and J by 4 bases. CDR3 length: 14 residues. The CDR3 nucleotides read TGTGCCAGTAGTATTGGACAGGGGGCCTATGGCTACACCTTC. It yields the protein CASSIGQGAYGYTF.

The chain joins TRBV5-1 to TRBJ1-1; 7 nucleotides align to TRBD1. This CDR3 has 16 amino acids. V gave up 4 bases and J gave up 1 base; unmatched junction bases: 10. From germline, CDR1 is SGHRS and CDR2 YFSETQ. CDR3: CASSRTQGVGNTEAFF. The CDR3 DNA is TGCGCCAGCAGCAGGACCCAGGGGGTTGGGAACACTGAAGCTTTCTTT.

This chain links TRBV6-5 with TRBJ2-2; perhaps TRBD1 as D (5 bases). CDR3 length: 13 residues. CDR1 and CDR2 from the germline V gene are MNHEY and SVGAGI. V lost 8 bases and J 3 bases, leaving 10 bases between the germline ends. The CDR3 loop is CASWGRHTGELFF. The CDR3, as DNA: TGTGCCAGCTGGGGCAGGCACACCGGGGAGCTGTTTTTT.

V usage is TRBV28 and J usage is TRBJ2-2; D perhaps matches TRBD1 (6 bases). V lost 3 bases, J lost 5 bases, and 7 bases lay in between. Germline V CDR1 and CDR2: MDHEN, SYDVKM. This CDR3 spans 13 amino acids. The CDR3: CASSFTGTGELFF. The DNA of the CDR3 is TGTGCCAGCAGTTTCACAGGGACCGGGGAGCTGTTTTTT.

The rearrangement joins TRBV5-1 to TRBJ1-2; the match to TRBD1 covers 8 bases. J gave up 5 bases and V 6 bases, and 6 bases lay outside the gene matches. The CDR3 runs to 13 residues. Germline V gives CDR1 SGHRS, CDR2 YFSETQ. The CDR3 DNA is TGCGCCAGCACAGGGGGCTCTTCTTATGGCTACACCTTC. The encoded protein is CASTGGSSYGYTF.

This clone was seen more than once but under ten times. The CDR3 reads CASSRQEIDILAKNIQYF. The DNA for the CDR3 is TGCGCCAGCAGCCGACAGGAGATTGATATCTTAGCCAAAAACATTCAGTACTTC. This chain uses TRBV23-1 with TRBJ2-4; possibly TRBD1 for D (6 bases). TRBV23-1 is assigned to the ORF class and has an uncertain function. The V end was cut by 6 bases, the J end by 0 bases, with 21 bases between. The CDR3 length is 18 residues.

The J gene is TRBJ2-2, the V gene TRBV12-5; perhaps TRBD1 as D (8 bases). Germline V gene sequence: CDR1 LGHNT, CDR2 FRNRAP. The CDR3 contains 15 residues. The ends were cut back, 5 bases at V and 7 bases at J, with 17 bases in the middle. The CDR3 DNA is TGTGCTAGTGGTCTTGGACAGGGCGGGAGCGGGGAGCTGTTTTTT. Translation: CASGLGQGGSGELFF.

CDR3 DNA sequence: TGTGCCAGCAGCGACCCGGGACAGCGAGGATATGGCTACACCTTC. It yields the protein CASSDPGQRGYGYTF. The chain uses TRBV7-8 and TRBJ1-2; 7 bases are a match to TRBD1. CDR3 length: 15 residues. The germline V gene has CDR1 SGHVS and CDR2 FQNEAQ. The V segment lost 5 bases and the J segment 5 bases; nucleotides outside the gene matches: 11.

V is TRBV2 and J is TRBJ2-3, with 10 bases identical to TRBD1. The germline V gene encodes CDR1 SNHLY and CDR2 FYNNEI. The CDR3 totals 15 residues. V gave up 6 bases and J gave up 1 base; unmatched junction bases: 4. The CDR3: CASRVGTGGTDTQYF. The DNA for the CDR3 is TGTGCCAGCAGGGTCGGGACAGGGGGCACAGATACGCAGTATTTT.

The chain carries TRBV21-1 and TRBJ2-2; no DNA check was done on the table's D call, TRBD1. TRBV21-1 is noted as a pseudogene. The CDR3 consists of 16 residues. DNA for the CDR3: TGTGCCAGCAGCAAAGCCGGCAGGGCGAACACCGGGGAGCTGTTTTTT. Protein sequence: CASSKAGRANTGELFF.

The table lists this clone with a few counts. The rearrangement links TRBV6-5 to TRBJ2-2; TRBD2 agrees at 7 bases. Germline lookup yields CDR1 MNHEY and CDR2 SVGAGI. Germline trimming cut 6 bases from V and 4 bases from J; bases unmatched to any gene: 5. This CDR3 has 14 amino acids. The CDR3 loop is CASRPRGVTGELFF. CDR3 DNA sequence: TGTGCCAGCAGACCCCGGGGGGTCACCGGGGAGCTGTTTTTT.

V gene TRBV18 combines with J gene TRBJ2-7; TRBD2 matches at 9 bases. The junction had 6 bases not matched to a gene; V was cut back by 3 bases and J by 6 bases. This CDR3 has 14 amino acids. Germline loops: CDR1 KGHSH, CDR2 LQKENI. The CDR3 nucleotides read TGTGCCAGCTCACCGGCCGGGACTAGCCGCGAGCAGTACTTC. Its translation is CASSPAGTSREQYF.

The chain links TRBV6-2 or TRBV6-3 to TRBJ2-3; 15 nucleotides line up with TRBD2. The germline gives CDR1 MNHEY, CDR2 SVGEGT. The CDR3 sequence is 17 residues long. The ends lost 5 bases at V and 5 bases at J; junction bases unmatched: 8. CDR3 sequence: CASSLGLAGGNVDTQYF. CDR3 DNA: TGTGCCAGCAGTCTGGGACTAGCGGGGGGAAACGTAGATACGCAGTATTTT.

The chain links TRBV7-9 to TRBJ1-1; 7 nucleotides align to TRBD1. V was pared by 1 base and J by 4 bases, with 6 bases of the junction left unmatched. Per the germline V gene, CDR1 is SEHNR and CDR2 is FQNEAQ (reference sequence). The CDR3 sequence is 15 residues long. The chain's CDR3 is CASSLGSAGGTEAFF. The CDR3 coding sequence is TGTGCCAGCAGCTTAGGGTCTGCAGGGGGCACTGAAGCTTTCTTT. Full variable domain (remainder filled in from reference TRBV7-9 and TRBJ1-1): DTGVSQNPRHKITKRGQNVTFRCDPISEHNRLYWYRQTLGQGPEFLTYFQNEAQLEKSRLLSDRFSAERPKGSFSTLEIQRTEQGDSAMYLCASSLGSAGGTEAFFGQGTRLTVV.

The table lists this clone with a few counts. The chain uses TRBV7-2 and TRBJ1-5; TRBD1 matches 9 bases. Looked up from germline, CDR1 is SGHTA and CDR2 is FQGNSA. The junction had 5 bases not matched to a gene; V was cut back by 1 base and J by 7 bases. The CDR3 extends over 15 amino acids. CDR3 amino acids: CASSLETGGRQPQHF. CDR3 in DNA: TGTGCCAGCAGCTTAGAGACAGGGGGACGGCAGCCCCAGCATTTT.

The chain recombines TRBV10-3 with TRBJ1-1; 7 nucleotides align to TRBD1. Per germline, CDR1 ENHRY and CDR2 SYGVKD. The trim removed 5 bases at V and 2 bases at J, leaving 8 bases unmatched. The CDR3 spans 15 residues. Here the CDR3 reads CAISYTGTANTEAFF. The CDR3, as DNA: TGTGCCATCAGTTATACCGGGACAGCTAACACTGAAGCTTTCTTT.

The V gene is TRBV30, the J gene TRBJ1-6; 7 bases map to TRBD1. V shed 5 bases and J 3 bases; nucleotides not matched to a gene: 4. Germline V gene lookup returns CDR1 GTSNPN and CDR2 SVGIG (reference sequence). The CDR3 runs 14 residues. CDR3 nucleotide sequence: TGTGCCTGGGACAGGGAACACTATAATTCACCCCTCCACTTT. This sequence encodes CAWDREHYNSPLHF.

This rearrangement joins TRBV6-5 to TRBJ1-4; D ambiguous. CDR3 length: 12 amino acids. Germline CDR1 MNHEY, CDR2 SVGAGI. V lost 6 bases to trimming and J lost 7 bases, with 9 bases between them. Written as DNA, the CDR3 is TGTGCCAGCAGACTGCTCGGTGAAAAACTGTTTTTT. This encodes CASRLLGEKLFF.

This sequence joins TRBV30 and TRBJ1-2; D is ambiguous. This CDR3 contains 11 residues. V dropped 1 base and J dropped 14 bases, with 14 bases sitting between them. Per germline, CDR1 GTSNPN and CDR2 SVGIG (reference sequence). CDR3 DNA: TGTGCCTGGAGTGAGTTGCCAGGCGTTACCTTC. This encodes CAWSELPGVTF.

In this sample, this clone turned up once. The chain is built from TRBV2 and TRBJ1-2; a weak D match, TRBD1 (6 bases). This CDR3 has 14 amino acids. The germline V gene encodes CDR1 SNHLY and CDR2 FYNNEI. Between the trimmed V and J ends, which lost 1 base and 1 base, there was a span of 7 bases. The CDR3: CASSEGTVNYGYTF. In nucleotides, the CDR3 is TGTGCCAGCAGTGAAGGGACAGTTAACTATGGCTACACCTTC.

V is TRBV7-8 and J is TRBJ2-7; 9 nucleotides line up with TRBD2. The V and J ends lost 0 bases and 7 bases, in that order; junction bases with no gene match: 7. Looked up from germline, CDR1 is SGHVS and CDR2 is FQNEAQ. The CDR3 sequence is 15 residues long. CDR3 nucleotide sequence: TGTGCCAGCAGCTTAGCGGGACTAGCCCTCCAGGAGCAGTACTTC. Translation gives CASSLAGLALQEQYF.

The chain recombines TRBV14 with TRBJ1-1, with a tentative D call TRBD1 (6 bases). V shed 4 bases and J shed 1 base, with 10 bases lying between them. The CDR3 is 14 amino acids. Germline V gene sequence: CDR1 SGHDN, CDR2 FVKESK. In DNA, the CDR3 is TGTGCCAGCAGCCTCATAGGGGGGAACACTGAAGCTTTCTTT. It codes for CASSLIGGNTEAFF.

The rearrangement links TRBV13 to TRBJ2-7; no firm D call. Between the trimmed V and J ends, which lost 3 bases and 6 bases, there was a span of 15 bases. Germline V CDR1 and CDR2: PRHDT, FYEKMQ (reference sequence). This CDR3 is 14 amino acids long. The CDR3, as DNA: TGTGCCAGCAGCTTGACAACCCAAGGATCCGAGCAGTACTTC. Translating it yields CASSLTTQGSEQYF.